The T cell receptor (beta chain) under discussion was sequenced for a study of cytomegalovirus exposure and HLA in healthy donors. The V and J ends lost 6 bases and 4 bases respectively, with 10 bases between them. This CDR3 comprises 12 residues. Germline values: CDR1 GTSNPN, CDR2 SVGIG (reference sequence). PCR amplification relied on 60 Vbeta primers (plus 13 Jbeta primers). The method was immunoSEQ multiplex PCR; TCRdb's version includes in-frame clones alone and lacks a portion of them. The data hold 90,000 or so clones, with roughly four fifths observed a single time. Study observations and caveats: Per published accounts, TCR beta sequences correctly predicted the HLA-A and HLA-B alleles of most subjects.

On this clone: The antigen is undetermined.

Specimen: PBMCs. The sequence was collected from a man aged 50 to 60 in good health and CMV-seronegative. The chain uses TRBV30 and TRBJ1-5; possibly TRBD1 for D (5 bases). CDR3 protein: CACTGPNQPQHF. The CDR3 DNA sequence: TGTGCCTGTACAGGACCAAATCAGCCCCAGCATTTT.